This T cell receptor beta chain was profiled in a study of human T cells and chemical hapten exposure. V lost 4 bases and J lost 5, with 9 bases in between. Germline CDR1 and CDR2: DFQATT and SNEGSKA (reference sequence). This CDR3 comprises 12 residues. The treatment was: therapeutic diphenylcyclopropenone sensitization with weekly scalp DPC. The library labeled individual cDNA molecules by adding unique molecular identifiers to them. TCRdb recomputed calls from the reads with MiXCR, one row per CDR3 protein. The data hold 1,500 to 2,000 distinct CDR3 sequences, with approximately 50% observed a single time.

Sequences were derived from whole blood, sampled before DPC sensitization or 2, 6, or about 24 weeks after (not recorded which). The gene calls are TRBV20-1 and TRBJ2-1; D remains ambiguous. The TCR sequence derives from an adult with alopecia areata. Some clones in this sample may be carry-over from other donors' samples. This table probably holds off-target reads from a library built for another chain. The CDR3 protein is CSATPRHNEQFF. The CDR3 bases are TGCAGTGCTACCCCCAGACACAATGAGCAGTTCTTC.